Listed here are 20 T cell receptor beta chains from one sample, sequenced in a study of blood T cell repertoires in COVID-19. Clones were sequenced by immunoSEQ multiplex PCR, and TCRdb holds only the in-frame ones, with some missing. The sample includes 160,000 or so clones, 80% to 90% of them seen just once. Input material: peripheral blood. The origin of the receptors is a woman aged 80 or over with acute or convalescent COVID-19.

This clone was seen once. The chain links TRBV20-1 to TRBJ2-7, with D possibly TRBD2 on 5 matching bases. This CDR3 is built from 10 residues. CDR1 DFQATT and CDR2 SNEGSKA come from the germline V gene (reference sequence). The V end lost 6 bases, the J end lost 11 bases, and 14 bases lay between the germline ends. The CDR3 here is CSARTEREYF. DNA for the CDR3: TGCAGTGCCCGGACGGAGAGGGAGTACTTC.

The gene calls are TRBV19 and TRBJ2-7; D unresolved. Germline V gives CDR1 LNHDA, CDR2 SQIVND (reference sequence). The CDR3 extends over 13 amino acids. Trimming pared 0 bases from V and 6 bases from J, leaving 9 bases between. The CDR3 bases are TGTGCCAGTAGTATAGACCGGGTCGGCGAGCAGTACTTC. Residues: CASSIDRVGEQYF.

J is TRBJ2-3 and V is TRBV27; no firm D call. The CDR3 has 14 amino acids. The V and J ends lost 5 bases and 6 bases respectively, with 15 bases between them. Germline assignment: CDR1 MNHEY and CDR2 SMNVEV (reference sequence). CDR3 in DNA: TGTGCCAGCAGTCCACAATTCGCTTCGGATACGCAGTATTTT. It is translated as CASSPQFASDTQYF.

Turning to this clone: This same CDR3 is encoded by further DNA sequences in the sample. The rearrangement joins TRBV9 to TRBJ2-5, with D perhaps matching TRBD2 (7 bases). The CDR3 extends over 13 amino acids. The V gene's germline CDR1 is SGDLS and CDR2 YYNGEE. V dropped 2 bases and J dropped 4 bases, with 9 bases sitting between them. CDR3: CASSVRGGETQYF. The CDR3 DNA follows: TGTGCCAGCAGCGTGAGGGGGGGAGAGACCCAGTACTTC.

This sequence joins TRBV18 and TRBJ2-3; 11 positions match TRBD2. J gave up 6 bases and V 4 bases, and 9 bases lay outside the gene matches. The germline V gene encodes CDR1 KGHSH and CDR2 LQKENI. The CDR3 is made up of 16 amino acids. In nucleotides, the CDR3 is TGTGCCAGCTCACGCTTAGCGGGAGGGCCGAGCGATACGCAGTATTTT. This encodes CASSRLAGGPSDTQYF.

This chain links TRBV5-4 with TRBJ2-5; 7 positions match TRBD2. The CDR3 has 15 residues. V gave up 5 bases and J gave up 5 bases; unmatched junction bases: 12. Germline-derived CDR1 and CDR2 are SGHNT and YYREEE (reference sequence). The CDR3 DNA reads as TGTGCCAGCAGGTCGGCTAGCGGCCACGGGGAGACCCAGTACTTC. Encoded protein: CASRSASGHGETQYF.

J is TRBJ1-5 and V is TRBV5-1, with D possibly TRBD1 on 5 matching bases. CDR3 length equals 15 residues. V was trimmed by 0 bases and J by 0 bases, leaving 7 bases between them. Germline V gives CDR1 SGHRS, CDR2 YFSETQ. In DNA form, the CDR3 reads TGCGCCAGCAGCTTGGGGACATTTAGCAATCAGCCCCAGCATTTT. Amino acid sequence: CASSLGTFSNQPQHF. The entire variable domain, with the rest obtained from reference TRBV5-1 and TRBJ1-5, is as follows: KAGVTQTPRYLIKTRGQQVTLSCSPISGHRSVSWYQQTPGQGLQFLFEYFSETQRNKGNFPGRFSGRQFSNSRSEMNVSTLELGDSALYLCASSLGTFSNQPQHFGDGTRLSIL.

The rearrangement joins TRBV19 to TRBJ2-1; TRBD1 is a possible D gene (5 bases). Per the germline V gene, CDR1 is LNHDA and CDR2 is SQIVND (reference sequence). Trimming took 3 bases from V and 7 from J, leaving 16 bases between them. The CDR3 sequence is 15 residues long. CDR3 DNA: TGTGCCAGTAGTATTTCTTCGAGTAGGGGTAATGAGCAGTTCTTC. As protein: CASSISSSRGNEQFF.

This clone has more than one count but fewer than ten. Here the CDR3 reads CASSFPCRILYEQYF. CDR3 nucleotide sequence: TGCGCCAGCAGCTTCCCCTGCAGGATCCTCTACGAGCAGTACTTC. The chain links TRBV5-1 to TRBJ2-7, with D hard to call. Germline V gives CDR1 SGHRS, CDR2 YFSETQ. Trimming pared 2 bases from V and 3 bases from J, leaving 15 bases between. The CDR3 is 15 amino acids.

The CDR3 bases are TGTGCCAGCAGCCCGGGGGGCAATGAGCAGTTCTTC. This codes for CASSPGGNEQFF. The chain uses TRBV3-1 (or the pseudogene TRBV3-2) and TRBJ2-1; 7 bases map to TRBD2. CDR3 length equals 12 residues. The V gene end was trimmed by 4 bases and the J gene end by 6 bases; junction bases not matched to a gene: 0. Germline assignment: CDR1 LGHDT and CDR2 YNNKEL (reference sequence).

This clone showed up just a few times. The V and J genes are TRBV6-5 and TRBJ2-1, with 9 bases matching TRBD2. V was pared by 6 bases and J by 2 bases, with 5 bases of the junction left unmatched. The CDR3 loop spans 15 amino acids. Germline values: CDR1 MNHEY, CDR2 SVGAGI. The CDR3 loop reads CASRLAGQAYNEQFF. DNA for the CDR3: TGTGCCAGCAGGCTAGCGGGGCAAGCCTACAATGAGCAGTTCTTC.

This chain joins TRBV18 and TRBJ1-5, with TRBD1 matching over 7 bases. This CDR3 comprises 13 residues. V dropped 5 bases and J dropped 8; count of bases not matched to a gene: 6. Germline assignment: CDR1 KGHSH and CDR2 LQKENI. In nucleotides, the CDR3 is TGTGCCAGCTCATCGACAGGGTCGGAGCCCCAGCATTTT. It translates to CASSSTGSEPQHF.

V is TRBV15 and J is TRBJ1-4, with no clear D. The germline CDR1 and CDR2 sequences are LNHNV and YYDKDF (reference sequence). Trimming took off 1 base at V and 4 bases at J, with 7 bases between the two ends. This CDR3 spans 14 amino acids. CDR3 sequence (DNA): TGTGCCACCAGCAGAGGTCAGGATAATGAAAAACTGTTTTTT. It encodes CATSRGQDNEKLFF. Looking up the rest from reference TRBV15 and TRBJ1-4 gives the full variable domain: DAMVIQNPRYQVTQFGKPVTLSCSQTLNHNVMYWYQQKSSQAPKLLFHYYDKDFNNEADTPDNFQSRRPNTSFCFLDIRSPGLGDTAMYLCATSRGQDNEKLFFGSGTQLSVL.

J is TRBJ2-1 and V is TRBV10-3, with 9 bases fitting TRBD1. V lost 7 bases to trimming and J lost 3 bases; unmatched junction nucleotides: 4. This CDR3 comprises 14 residues. Germline V gene lookup returns CDR1 ENHRY and CDR2 SYGVKD. This CDR3 is CAIKGTGNYNEQFF. The CDR3 DNA sequence: TGTGCCATCAAGGGGACAGGGAACTACAATGAGCAGTTCTTC.

This clone was seen once. The chain recombines TRBV29-1 with TRBJ1-2; possible D gene TRBD1, 5 bases. Germline V gene lookup returns CDR1 SQVTM and CDR2 ANQGSEA. The CDR3 is 15 amino acids. The V end was cut by 4 bases, the J end by 6 bases, with 21 bases between. The CDR3 is CSVVVAGKILDGYTF. In DNA, the CDR3 is TGCAGCGTTGTTGTGGCAGGGAAAATTCTGGATGGCTACACCTTC.

V is TRBV5-1 and J is TRBJ2-2; TRBD2 matches 10 bases. CDR1 and CDR2 from the germline V gene are SGHRS and YFSETQ. This CDR3 contains 16 residues. V lost 1 base, J lost 5 bases, and 5 bases stayed unmatched. CDR3 nucleotide sequence: TGCGCCAGCAGCTTGAGGTCTAGCGGGGGTACCGGGGAGCTGTTTTTT. Translating gives CASSLRSSGGTGELFF.

The rearrangement uses TRBV4-1 and TRBJ1-2; D is undetermined. Germline CDR1 MGHRA, CDR2 YSYEKL. This CDR3 is built from 17 residues. V was cut by 1 base and J by 1 base, with 16 bases left in between. CDR3 residues: CASSQVVRQRLNYGYTF. The CDR3 bases are TGCGCCAGCAGCCAAGTGGTACGGCAGAGACTTAACTATGGCTACACCTTC.

The chain joins TRBV28 to TRBJ2-3; 9 positions match TRBD2. From germline, CDR1 is MDHEN and CDR2 SYDVKM. CDR3 length: 18 residues. After removal of 10 bases from V and 0 bases from J, the junction contained 17 bases not matched to a gene. The CDR3 loop reads CATTLGLAIPSSTDTQYF. The CDR3 DNA reads TGTGCCACCACACTCGGACTAGCGATCCCTTCTAGCACAGATACGCAGTATTTT. The full variable domain, its missing parts supplied by reference TRBV28 and TRBJ2-3, is DVKVTQSSRYLVKRTGEKVFLECVQDMDHENMFWYRQDPGLGLRLIYFSYDVKMKEKGDIPEGYSVSREKKERFSLILESASTNQTSMYLCATTLGLAIPSSTDTQYFGPGTRLTVL.

The CDR3 region is CASSLRLGRGLDTEAFF. DNA for the CDR3: TGTGCCAGCAGCTTAAGGTTGGGGCGTGGGCTCGACACTGAAGCTTTCTTT. The chain recombines TRBV7-8 with TRBJ1-1, with a weak D call TRBD1 (5 bases). Germline V gives CDR1 SGHVS, CDR2 FQNEAQ. This CDR3 is 17 amino acids long. With 2 bases removed from V and 3 bases from J, the gap between germline ends came to 19 bases.

V is TRBV19 and J is TRBJ2-3; 10 nucleotides match TRBD2. J lost 6 bases, V lost 11 bases, and 32 bases had no gene match. The V gene's germline CDR1 is LNHDA and CDR2 SQIVND (reference sequence). This CDR3 contains 21 residues. The CDR3 loop reads CADGMRLTVILAGGTQDTQYF. The CDR3 DNA follows: TGTGCCGATGGAATGAGGTTGACAGTTATATTAGCGGGGGGTACGCAGGATACGCAGTATTTT.